This T cell receptor beta chain was retrieved from a study of T-cell reconstitution after alpha-beta-depleted transplantation in children. Points from the study as a whole: Reportedly, alpha-beta T cells present about two months post-transplant originated from several hundred expanded clones of graft origin.

As for this clonotype: No antigen is known for it.

A TCRbeta library incorporating unique molecular identifiers was prepared. From the PCR reads, TCRdb called clonotypes with MiXCR, one entry per CDR3 protein. This sample has just over 950,000 distinct CDR3 sequences, with about 29% found just once. The CDR3 length is 18 residues. The V and J ends lost 0 bases and 6 bases respectively, with 24 bases between them. The germline V gene encodes CDR1 SGHKS and CDR2 YYEKEE (reference sequence). This TCR derives from a boy younger than two who had a stem cell transplant for SCID, so the T cells may come from the graft donor. The sample in question was PBMCs, mostly from graft donor cells, obtained 360 days after TCRalphabeta/CD19-depleted stem cell transplant. The chain couples TRBV5-5 to TRBJ1-2, with a possible D match to TRBD1 (6 bases). The CDR3 DNA follows: TGTGCCAGCAGCTTGGCGGGGGTTTGGTCCGGTCCAGGGGATGGCTACACCTTC. Translating it yields CASSLAGVWSGPGDGYTF.